This T cell receptor (beta chain) was identified during a study of T-cell reconstitution after alpha-beta-depleted transplantation in children. Findings of the study overall: High day-60 TCRbeta diversity in some patients came from surviving recipient T cells and thymic progenitors. Where alpha-beta T cells came from about two months after transplant was reportedly several hundred expanded graft clones. After one year, T-cell counts and TCRbeta diversity mostly came from new T cells.

Unique molecular identifiers tagged the TCRbeta library. MiXCR, run by TCRdb on the PCR reads, gives a single entry per CDR3 protein. The sample has some 600,000 distinct CDR3 sequences; under 15% are singletons. This clonotype was detected only a few times. Its antigen remains unidentified. Germline trimming cut 2 bases from V and 7 bases from J; bases unmatched to any gene: 8. Looked up from germline, CDR1 is SGHRS and CDR2 is YFSETQ. The CDR3 has 16 amino acids. The sample was PBMCs, mostly from graft donor cells, taken 360 days after TCRalphabeta/CD19-depleted stem cell transplant. The V gene is TRBV5-1, the J gene TRBJ2-1; 11 bases line up with TRBD2. The sequence was obtained from a male patient younger than 18 who had a stem cell transplant for acute myeloid leukemia, so the T cells may come from the graft donor. For the CDR3, the DNA is TGCGCCAGCAGCTTTTTAGCGGGAGGGAGTATAAATGAGCAGTTCTTC. This gives the protein CASSFLAGGSINEQFF.